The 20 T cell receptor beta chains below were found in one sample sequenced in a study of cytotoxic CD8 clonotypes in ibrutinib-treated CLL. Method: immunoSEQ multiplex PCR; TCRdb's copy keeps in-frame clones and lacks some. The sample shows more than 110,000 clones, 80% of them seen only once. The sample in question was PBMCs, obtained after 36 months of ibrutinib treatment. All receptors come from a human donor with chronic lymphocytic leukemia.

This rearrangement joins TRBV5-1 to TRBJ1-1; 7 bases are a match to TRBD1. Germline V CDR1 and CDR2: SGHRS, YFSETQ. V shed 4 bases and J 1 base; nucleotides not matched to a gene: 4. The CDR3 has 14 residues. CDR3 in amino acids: CASSPGTANTEAFF. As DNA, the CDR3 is TGCGCCAGCAGCCCGGGGACAGCGAACACTGAAGCTTTCTTT.

The CDR3 here is CASNGGATEAFF. In DNA, the CDR3 is TGTGCCAGTAACGGGGGTGCGACTGAAGCTTTCTTT. The rearrangement uses TRBV19 and TRBJ1-1; D is perhaps TRBD1 (5 bases). V was shortened by 7 bases and J by 5 bases, with 11 bases between the two germline ends. Germline CDR1 LNHDA, CDR2 SQIVND (reference sequence). The length of the CDR3 is 12 residues.

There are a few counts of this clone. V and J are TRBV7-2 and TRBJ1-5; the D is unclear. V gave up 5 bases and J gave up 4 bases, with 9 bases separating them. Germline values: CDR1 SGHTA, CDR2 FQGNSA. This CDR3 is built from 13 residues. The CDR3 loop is CASSTIENQPQHF. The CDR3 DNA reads TGTGCCAGCAGCACCATCGAGAATCAGCCCCAGCATTTT.

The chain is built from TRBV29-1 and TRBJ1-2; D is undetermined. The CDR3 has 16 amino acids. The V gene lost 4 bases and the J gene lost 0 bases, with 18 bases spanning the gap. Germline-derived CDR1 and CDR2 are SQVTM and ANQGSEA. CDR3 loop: CSVGGSYFVANYGYTF. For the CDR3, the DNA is TGCAGCGTTGGCGGGTCTTATTTCGTAGCTAACTATGGCTACACCTTC.

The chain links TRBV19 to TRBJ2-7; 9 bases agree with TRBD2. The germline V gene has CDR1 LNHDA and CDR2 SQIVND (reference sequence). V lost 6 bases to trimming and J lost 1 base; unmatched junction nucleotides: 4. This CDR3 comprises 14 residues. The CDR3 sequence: CASRLAGTSYEQYF. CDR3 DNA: TGTGCCAGTAGGCTAGCGGGAACATCCTACGAGCAGTACTTC.

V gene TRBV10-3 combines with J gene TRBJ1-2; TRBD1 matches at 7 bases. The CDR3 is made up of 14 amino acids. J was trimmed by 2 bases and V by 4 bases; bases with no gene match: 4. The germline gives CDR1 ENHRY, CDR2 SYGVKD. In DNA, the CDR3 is TGTGCCATCAGTGGCTCGGGACAGAACTATGGCTACACCTTC. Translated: CAISGSGQNYGYTF.

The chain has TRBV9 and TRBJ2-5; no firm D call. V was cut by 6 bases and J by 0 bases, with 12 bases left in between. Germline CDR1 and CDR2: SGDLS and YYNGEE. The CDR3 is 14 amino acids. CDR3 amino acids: CASTPNSHQETQYF. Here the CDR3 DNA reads TGTGCCAGCACCCCGAACAGTCACCAAGAGACCCAGTACTTC.

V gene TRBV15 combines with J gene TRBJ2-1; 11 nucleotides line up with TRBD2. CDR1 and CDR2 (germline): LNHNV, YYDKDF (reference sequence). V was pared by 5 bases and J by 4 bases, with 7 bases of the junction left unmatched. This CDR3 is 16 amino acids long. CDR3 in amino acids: CATSVSSGRPYNEQFF. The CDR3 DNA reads TGTGCCACCAGCGTATCTAGCGGGAGGCCTTACAATGAGCAGTTCTTC.

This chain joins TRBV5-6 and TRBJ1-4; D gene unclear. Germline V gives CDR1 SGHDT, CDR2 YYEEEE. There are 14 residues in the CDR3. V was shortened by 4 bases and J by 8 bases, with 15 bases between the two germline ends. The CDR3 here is CASSRGAADEKLFF. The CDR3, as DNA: TGTGCCAGCAGCCGAGGCGCTGCGGACGAAAAACTGTTTTTT.

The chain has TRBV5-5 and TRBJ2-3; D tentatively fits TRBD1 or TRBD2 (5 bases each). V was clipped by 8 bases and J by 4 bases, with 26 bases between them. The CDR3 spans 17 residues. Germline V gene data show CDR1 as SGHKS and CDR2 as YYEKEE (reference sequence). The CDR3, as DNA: TGTGCCAGTAGGGTCGTAGGCAAAAAGGTGGGGGCAGATACGCAGTATTTT. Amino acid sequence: CASRVVGKKVGADTQYF.

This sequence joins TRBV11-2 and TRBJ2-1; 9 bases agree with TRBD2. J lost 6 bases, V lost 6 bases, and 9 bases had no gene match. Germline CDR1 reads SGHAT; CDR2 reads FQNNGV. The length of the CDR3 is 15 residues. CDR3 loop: CASRSEREARNEQFF. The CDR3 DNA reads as TGTGCCAGCAGATCAGAGCGGGAGGCCCGCAATGAGCAGTTCTTC.

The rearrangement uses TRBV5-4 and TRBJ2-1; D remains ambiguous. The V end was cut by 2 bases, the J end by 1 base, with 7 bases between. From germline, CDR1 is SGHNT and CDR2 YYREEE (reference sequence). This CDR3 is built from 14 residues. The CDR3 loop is CASSLGGSYNEQFF. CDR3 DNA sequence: TGTGCCAGCAGCTTAGGTGGTTCCTACAATGAGCAGTTCTTC.

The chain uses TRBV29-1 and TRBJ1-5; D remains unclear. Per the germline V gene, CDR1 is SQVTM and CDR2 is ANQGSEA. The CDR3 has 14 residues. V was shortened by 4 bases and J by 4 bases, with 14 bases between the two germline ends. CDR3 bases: TGCAGCGTTGTTTGGGGATATGGTAATCAGCCCCAGCATTTT. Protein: CSVVWGYGNQPQHF.

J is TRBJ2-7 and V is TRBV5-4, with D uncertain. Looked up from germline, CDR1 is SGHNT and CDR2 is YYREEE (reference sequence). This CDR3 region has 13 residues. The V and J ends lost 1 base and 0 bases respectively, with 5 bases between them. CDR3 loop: CASSLYASYEQYF. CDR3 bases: TGTGCCAGCAGCTTGTACGCCTCCTACGAGCAGTACTTC.

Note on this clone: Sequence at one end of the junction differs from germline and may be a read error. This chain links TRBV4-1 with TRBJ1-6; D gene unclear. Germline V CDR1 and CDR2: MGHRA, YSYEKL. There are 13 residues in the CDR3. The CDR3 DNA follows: TGCGCCAGCAGCCCCCCCGGTTTTACAACCCTACACTTT. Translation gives CASSPPGFTTLHF.

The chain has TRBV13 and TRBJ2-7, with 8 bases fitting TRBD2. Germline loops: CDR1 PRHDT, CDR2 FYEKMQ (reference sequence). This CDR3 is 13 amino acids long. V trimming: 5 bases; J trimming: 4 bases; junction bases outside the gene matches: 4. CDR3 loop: CASSSGGLYEQYF. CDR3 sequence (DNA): TGTGCCAGCAGCAGCGGGGGTCTTTACGAGCAGTACTTC.

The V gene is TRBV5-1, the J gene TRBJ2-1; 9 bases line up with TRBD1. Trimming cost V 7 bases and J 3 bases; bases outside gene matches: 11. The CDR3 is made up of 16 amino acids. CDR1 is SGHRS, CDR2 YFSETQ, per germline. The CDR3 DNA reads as TGCGCCAGCGGTAGTATAGGGACAGGGATCTACAATGAGCAGTTCTTC. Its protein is CASGSIGTGIYNEQFF.

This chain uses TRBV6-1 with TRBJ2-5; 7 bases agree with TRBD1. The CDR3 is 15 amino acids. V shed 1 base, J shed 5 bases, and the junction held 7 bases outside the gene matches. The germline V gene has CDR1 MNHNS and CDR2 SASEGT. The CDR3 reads CASSEDDRELETQYF. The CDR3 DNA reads TGTGCCAGCAGTGAAGATGACAGGGAATTGGAGACCCAGTACTTC.

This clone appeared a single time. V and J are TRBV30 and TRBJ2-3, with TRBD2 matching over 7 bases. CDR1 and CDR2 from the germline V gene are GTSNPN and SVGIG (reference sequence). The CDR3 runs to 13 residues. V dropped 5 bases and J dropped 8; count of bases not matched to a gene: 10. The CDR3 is CAWLRGRASTQYF. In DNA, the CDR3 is TGTGCCTGGCTACGTGGGAGGGCCAGTACGCAGTATTTT. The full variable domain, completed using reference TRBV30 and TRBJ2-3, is SQTIHQWPATLVQPVGSPLSLECTVEGTSNPNLYWYRQAAGRGLQLLFYSVGIGQISSEVPQNLSASRPQDRQFILSSKKLLLSDSGFYLCAWLRGRASTQYFGPGTRLTVL.

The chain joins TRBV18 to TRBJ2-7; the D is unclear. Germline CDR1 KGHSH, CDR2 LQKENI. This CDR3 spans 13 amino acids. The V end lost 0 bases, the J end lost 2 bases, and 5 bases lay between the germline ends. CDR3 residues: CASSPPHPYEQYF. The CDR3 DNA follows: TGTGCCAGCTCACCACCTCACCCCTACGAGCAGTACTTC.